Each of the 6 T cell receptor beta chains below was sequenced from the same sample in a study of blood T cell repertoires in COVID-19 (dated by TCRdb to the early 2020s). Libraries were made using the immunoSEQ multiplex PCR assay. TCRdb holds this immuneACCESS table with in-frame rearrangements only. Some clones are missing; in checked studies, unresolved V genes explain under half, and the rest has no known cause. Here the sample has 130,000 or so clones; less than 85% occur a single time. The leading ten clones occupy about 12% of the sample. The sequencing input was peripheral blood. Source of these receptors: a woman aged 60-75 years with acute or convalescent COVID-19.

The V gene is TRBV7-9, the J gene TRBJ2-5, with D possibly being TRBD1 (6 bases). The CDR3 length is 16 residues. V was shortened by 1 base and J by 2 bases, with 14 bases between the two germline ends. The V gene's germline CDR1 is SEHNR and CDR2 FQNEAQ (reference sequence). CDR3 amino acids: CASSLGTTGLQETQYF. In nucleotides, the CDR3 is TGTGCCAGCAGCTTAGGAACTACAGGGTTACAAGAGACCCAGTACTTC.

The chain joins TRBV9 to TRBJ1-1, with 8 bases identical to TRBD1. CDR3 size: 15 residues. Germline CDR1 and CDR2: SGDLS and YYNGEE. V shed 2 bases, J shed 0 bases, and the junction held 3 bases outside the gene matches. Here the CDR3 DNA reads TGTGCCAGCAGCGTTACAGGGGGACTGAACACTGAAGCTTTCTTT. Protein sequence: CASSVTGGLNTEAFF.

In its sample, this clone was seen once. For the CDR3, the DNA is TGCGCCAGCAACGGACACTACAATGAGCAGTTCTTC. Translated: CASNGHYNEQFF. The chain uses TRBV5-1 and TRBJ2-1, with a weak D call TRBD1 (5 bases). Germline lookup yields CDR1 SGHRS and CDR2 YFSETQ. The germline V and J ends were trimmed by 6 bases and 3 bases, with 7 bases remaining between them. The CDR3 contains 12 residues. Using reference TRBV5-1 and TRBJ2-1 for the parts outside the CDR3, the full variable domain is KAGVTQTPRYLIKTRGQQVTLSCSPISGHRSVSWYQQTPGQGLQFLFEYFSETQRNKGNFPGRFSGRQFSNSRSEMNVSTLELGDSALYLCASNGHYNEQFFGPGTRLTVL.

The CDR3 sequence: CASNRDRGNTEAFF. CDR3 coding DNA: TGTGCCAGTAACAGGGACAGGGGAAACACTGAAGCTTTCTTT. This chain uses TRBV19 with TRBJ1-1; 10 nucleotides match TRBD1. V was clipped by 7 bases and J by 2 bases; unmatched bases: 4. This CDR3 has 14 amino acids. The germline gives CDR1 LNHDA, CDR2 SQIVND (reference sequence).

The chain combines TRBV6-1 with TRBJ2-3, with TRBD1 as a possible D gene (6 bases). The CDR3 is 16 residues long. Germline CDR1 is MNHNS and CDR2 is SASEGT. V was clipped by 3 bases and J by 3 bases, with 16 bases between them. CDR3 coding DNA: TGTGCCAGCAGTGAGCTCTTAGGGGGAAGAACAGATACGCAGTATTTT. Translation gives CASSELLGGRTDTQYF.

The J gene is TRBJ1-1, the V gene TRBV2; perhaps TRBD1 as D (6 bases). The V and J ends lost 7 bases and 0 bases respectively, with 21 bases between them. The CDR3 is 17 amino acids. CDR1 is SNHLY, CDR2 FYNNEI, per germline. The CDR3 DNA reads as TGTGCCAGCACAAACCCCCTCCAGGGGACCTTGAACACTGAAGCTTTCTTT. This encodes CASTNPLQGTLNTEAFF.